The rows below give T cell receptor beta chains drawn from one sample of a study of T cells after posttransplantation cyclophosphamide. TCRdb keeps only in-frame clones here, not all; method: immunoSEQ multiplex PCR. The sample contains about 4,200 clones, 80% to 90% of which appear only once. The source material was PBMCs, sampled after an allogeneic stem cell transplant with post-transplant cyclophosphamide. The receptors derive from a female patient between 50 and 59 years old who received an allogeneic stem cell transplant from a related donor, was CMV-positive, and had no GVHD. The graft donor may have given rise to some T cells. Each CDR3 is given with its conserved first and last residue. The D gene is left open where the match is weak. Some rows mark clone size as missing; the rest say once, few, many or name a class of expanded clone.

NA,TRBJ2-1,NA,TRBV7-9,CASSLHTSSYNEQFF,TGTGCCAGCAGCCTCCATACGAGCTCCTACAATGAGCAGTTCTTC
NA,TRBJ1-1,NA,TRBV11-2,CASSYIQMNTEAFF,TGTGCCAGCAGCTACATACAGATGAACACTGAAGCTTTCTTT
NA,TRBJ1-1,NA,TRBV6-1,CASSEVGSGVTEAFF,TGTGCCAGCAGTGAAGTTGGTTCGGGTGTCACTGAAGCTTTCTTT
TRBD1,TRBJ2-3,NA,TRBV19,CASTSRDRYTDTQYF,TGTGCCAGTACTTCCCGGGACAGATACACAGATACGCAGTATTTT
TRBD1,TRBJ1-6,NA,TRBV7-6,CASSPTRTGRDNSPLHF,TGTGCCAGCAGCCCAACGAGGACAGGGAGGGATAATTCACCCCTCCACTTT
TRBD1,TRBJ2-3,NA,TRBV18,CASSPQEQGAIVDTQYF,TGTGCCAGCTCACCGCAGGAACAGGGGGCAATAGTGGATACGCAGTATTTT
TRBD2,TRBJ2-2,NA,TRBV6-1,CASSALAGGNTGELFF,TGTGCCAGCAGTGCCCTAGCGGGGGGTAACACCGGGGAGCTGTTTTTT
NA,TRBJ2-1,NA,TRBV7-9,CASSRVGGSYNEQFF,TGTGCCAGCAGCCGGGTCGGAGGGTCCTACAATGAGCAGTTCTTC
TRBD1,TRBJ2-5,NA,TRBV28,CASSTSDREDQYF,TGTGCCAGCAGTACCTCGGACAGGGAGGACCAGTACTTC
TRBD1,TRBJ2-1,NA,TRBV5-4,CASSLWYRGLYNEQFF,TGTGCCAGCAGCTTGTGGTACAGGGGGCTTTACAATGAGCAGTTCTTC
NA,TRBJ2-7,NA,TRBV5-1,CASSLEGVGEQYF,TGCGCCAGCAGCTTGGAAGGGGTAGGGGAGCAGTACTTC
TRBD1,TRBJ2-6,NA,TRBV19,CASSTLGGAGANVLTF,TGTGCCAGTAGTACTTTAGGGGGCGCTGGGGCCAACGTCCTGACTTTC
TRBD2,TRBJ2-3,NA,TRBV19,CASSPSSGSTDTQYF,TGTGCCAGTAGCCCGTCTAGCGGGAGCACAGATACGCAGTATTTT
TRBD1,TRBJ2-7,NA,TRBV5-1,CASSSRTGGFSYEQYF,TGCGCCAGCAGCTCCCGGACAGGGGGCTTCTCCTACGAGCAGTACTTC
NA,TRBJ2-1,NA,TRBV2,CASSAGTLYNEQFF,TGTGCCAGCAGCGCCGGGACACTCTACAATGAGCAGTTCTTC
NA,TRBJ2-1,NA,TRBV7-2,CASSLEVGGSYNEQFF,TGTGCCAGCAGCTTAGAAGTGGGAGGCTCCTACAATGAGCAGTTCTTC
TRBD2,TRBJ2-7,NA,TRBV5-1,CASSLDLAGGWAYEQYF,TGCGCCAGCAGCTTGGATCTAGCGGGAGGGTGGGCCTACGAGCAGTACTTC
NA,TRBJ1-1,NA,TRBV6-1,CATGPLDMGTEAFF,TGTGCCACAGGGCCATTGGACATGGGGACTGAAGCTTTCTTT
TRBD1,TRBJ1-1,NA,TRBV7-9,CASSLTTGGSAFF,TGTGCCAGCAGCCTGACGACAGGGGGATCAGCTTTCTTT
NA,TRBJ2-1,NA,TRBV9,CASSVVTSSYNEQFF,TGTGCCAGCAGCGTAGTAACAAGCTCCTACAATGAGCAGTTCTTC
NA,TRBJ2-2,once,TRBV5-1,CASRDQTVRATGELFF,TGCGCCAGCAGGGATCAAACGGTCAGGGCCACCGGGGAGCTGTTTTTT
TRBD1,TRBJ2-2,NA,TRBV5-1,CASSAGQGSAGELFF,TGCGCCAGCAGCGCAGGACAGGGGTCGGCAGGGGAGCTGTTTTTT
NA,TRBJ1-2,few,TRBV5-1,CASSREQDGYTF,TGCGCCAGCAGCAGAGAGCAAGATGGCTACACCTTC
NA,TRBJ2-1,few,TRBV6-5,CASSYHRQPEGNEQFF,TGTGCCAGCAGTTACCATCGGCAGCCGGAGGGGAATGAGCAGTTCTTC
TRBD1,TRBJ2-2,NA,TRBV5-5,CASSWTGGPNTGELFF,TGTGCCAGCAGCTGGACAGGGGGACCGAACACCGGGGAGCTGTTTTTT
NA,TRBJ2-1,NA,TRBV5-4,CASSLASAYNEQFF,TGTGCCAGCAGCTTGGCCAGCGCGTACAATGAGCAGTTCTTC
TRBD2,TRBJ2-3,NA,TRBV4-2,CASSQEIRLADDFSTDTQYF,TGTGCCAGCAGCCAAGAGATCCGACTAGCGGATGACTTTAGCACAGATACGCAGTATTTT
NA,TRBJ1-1,NA,TRBV7-6,CASSPQINTEAFF,TGTGCCAGCAGCCCACAAATAAACACTGAAGCTTTCTTT
NA,TRBJ1-5,NA,TRBV27,CASSLRGTGKYSNQPQHF,TGTGCCAGCAGTTTAAGGGGGACCGGAAAATATAGCAATCAGCCCCAGCATTTT
NA,TRBJ1-6,NA,TRBV7-2,CASSWAGGGNSPLHF,TGTGCCAGCAGCTGGGCGGGAGGTGGAAATTCACCCCTCCACTTT
NA,TRBJ2-7,NA,TRBV15,CATSKEGLGEQYF,TGTGCCACCAGCAAGGAGGGTTTGGGCGAGCAGTACTTC
TRBD1,TRBJ1-5,NA,TRBV19,CASTPDRGKDLNQPQHF,TGTGCCAGTACCCCGGACAGGGGGAAGGACCTAAATCAGCCCCAGCATTTT
TRBD1,TRBJ2-2,NA,TRBV5-1,CASSSDRGANTGELFF,TGCGCCAGCAGCTCCGACAGGGGGGCGAACACCGGGGAGCTGTTTTTT
TRBD1,TRBJ2-1,NA,TRBV18,CASSSGQGINNEQFF,TGTGCCAGCTCATCGGGACAGGGGATTAACAATGAGCAGTTCTTC
NA,TRBJ2-1,NA,TRBV6-4,CASSDDSNTMTQFF,TGTGCCAGCAGTGATGACAGCAATACAATGACGCAGTTCTTC
NA,TRBJ1-5,NA,TRBV6-5,CASSTRVGNQPQHF,TGTGCCAGCAGTACCAGGGTAGGCAATCAGCCCCAGCATTTT
TRBD1,TRBJ2-7,NA,TRBV7-2,CASSPGQELSYEQYF,TGTGCCAGCAGCCCAGGACAGGAACTTTCCTACGAGCAGTACTTC
TRBD2,TRBJ2-5,NA,TRBV5-4,CASSLGQRGLETQYF,TGTGCCAGCAGCCTGGGCCAGCGGGGGTTAGAGACCCAGTACTTC
NA,TRBJ1-1,NA,TRBV10-2,CASSETGMNTEAFF,TGCGCCAGCAGTGAGACAGGAATGAACACTGAAGCTTTCTTT
NA,TRBJ2-3,NA,TRBV12-5,CASGPGVDTQYF,TGTGCTAGTGGGCCGGGGGTGGATACGCAGTATTTT
TRBD1,TRBJ2-7,NA,TRBV6-5,CASSPRDRDGEQYF,TGTGCCAGCAGTCCCCGGGACAGGGACGGCGAGCAGTACTTC
TRBD1,TRBJ1-4,NA,TRBV6-6,CASSLPGGTNEKLFF,TGTGCCAGCAGTCTCCCAGGGGGCACTAATGAAAAACTGTTTTTT
TRBD1,TRBJ1-2,NA,TRBV6-5,CASSRQGLGGYTF,TGTGCCAGCAGTCGACAGGGTCTGGGCGGCTACACCTTC
TRBD1,TRBJ1-2,few,TRBV19,CASSSGPGGVYGYTF,TGTGCCAGTAGTTCCGGGCCAGGGGGCGTCTATGGCTACACCTTC
NA,TRBJ1-5,NA,TRBV28,CASSMTQQPQHF,TGTGCCAGCAGTATGACTCAGCAGCCCCAGCATTTT
NA,TRBJ2-3,NA,TRBV5-6,CASSLPGVLLTDTQYF,TGTGCCAGCAGCCTACCCGGGGTCCTCCTCACAGATACGCAGTATTTT
NA,TRBJ2-2,NA,TRBV5-6,CASSTLDIRTGELFF,TGTGCCAGCAGCACCTTGGACATACGAACGGGGGAGCTGTTTTTT
NA,TRBJ1-6,once,TRBV25-1,CASSDLGGPNSPLHF,TGTGCCAGCAGTGACCTGGGGGGTCCTAATTCACCCCTCCACTTT
NA,TRBJ2-1,NA,TRBV11-3,CASSLDRPSSGDEQFF,TGTGCCAGCAGCTTAGATAGGCCTAGTTCTGGCGATGAGCAGTTCTTC
TRBD1,TRBJ1-2,NA,TRBV19,CASSITNRGNYGYTF,TGTGCCAGTAGTATCACGAACAGGGGGAACTATGGCTACACCTTC
TRBD2,TRBJ2-1,NA,TRBV23-1,CASSQSPSGPSYNEQFF,TGCGCCAGCAGTCAATCCCCTAGCGGGCCCTCCTACAATGAGCAGTTCTTC
NA,TRBJ2-7,NA,TRBV6-6,CASSAQQDLNYEQYF,TGTGCCAGCAGTGCACAGCAAGATCTAAACTACGAGCAGTACTTC
NA,TRBJ2-3,NA,TRBV6-6,CASKMGLGQDTQYF,TGTGCCAGTAAGATGGGACTCGGGCAAGATACGCAGTATTTT
NA,TRBJ2-7,NA,TRBV28,CASTKQGSYEQYF,TGTGCCAGCACCAAGCAGGGGAGCTACGAGCAGTACTTC
TRBD2,TRBJ2-1,NA,TRBV5-4,CASSLGGGTNEQFF,TGTGCCAGCAGCCTGGGCGGGGGGACCAATGAGCAGTTCTTC
TRBD2,TRBJ2-3,NA,TRBV18,CASSPPLADTDTQYF,TGTGCCAGCTCACCACCACTAGCGGATACAGATACGCAGTATTTT
NA,TRBJ1-4,NA,TRBV30,CAWSIGEKLFF,TGTGCCTGGAGTATTGGCGAAAAACTGTTTTTT
TRBD1,TRBJ2-3,NA,TRBV19,CASKTRGQGTTHGDTQYF,TGTGCCAGCAAGACGAGGGGACAGGGTACTACCCACGGAGATACGCAGTATTTT